This TCR beta chain comes out of a study of identifying expanded T cells in peripheral blood. Study-wide points: Across healthy donors, higher total template counts meant significantly greater roughly 2-week count variance.

In germline, CDR1 is MGHDK, CDR2 SYGVNS. V lost 4 bases and J lost 0, with 8 bases in between. CDR3 length: 14 residues. This clone was observed once. Its antigen is undetermined. The assay was immunoSEQ multiplex PCR, and TCRdb's table has in-frame clones only and misses some. The sample holds about 120,000 clones, 84% seen once. No infections or other immune events were documented during collection. V is TRBV25-1 and J is TRBJ2-3; tentative D call: TRBD1 (5 bases). The clonotype originates from a person aged 18-69 years in good health. The sample consisted of blood. Here the CDR3 DNA reads TGTGCCAGCAGTGTTGACAGTAGCACAGATACGCAGTATTTT. It translates to CASSVDSSTDTQYF.